This T cell receptor beta chain was profiled in a study of T cells in Graves' hyperthyroidism and ophthalmopathy. In patients aged 18 to 65, hyperthyroidism was newly diagnosed, with duration under 2 months. The authors took PBMCs from 9.5 to 10 ml fresh peripheral blood. A note on this clonotype: Its antigen remains unidentified.

The study, taken as a whole, reports: In blood, most of the thyroid clonotypes expanded above 0.001 were also present. With a median lead of around 5.9 months before onset, the model predicted ophthalmopathy.

RNA transcripts yielded amplified TCR beta CDR3 regions. The study used the HTBI primer set for a first-round RT-PCR of the TCR CDR3. TCRdb ran MiXCR on the multiplex PCR reads and lists one entry per CDR3 protein. Here the sample spans fewer than 350,000 distinct CDR3 sequences, roughly 21% being singletons. Material for sequencing was blood. This TCR derives from a woman in her fifties or sixties with Graves' hyperthyroidism.

The CDR3 here is CSARGTSGRYQETQYF. CDR3 in DNA: TGCAGTGCTAGGGGGACTAGCGGGAGGTACCAAGAGACCCAGTACTTC. The rearrangement uses TRBV20-1 and TRBJ2-5; TRBD2 agrees at 15 bases. The germline gives CDR1 DFQATT, CDR2 SNEGSKA (reference sequence). CDR3 length: 16 residues. Germline trimming cut 3 bases from V and 0 bases from J; bases unmatched to any gene: 2.